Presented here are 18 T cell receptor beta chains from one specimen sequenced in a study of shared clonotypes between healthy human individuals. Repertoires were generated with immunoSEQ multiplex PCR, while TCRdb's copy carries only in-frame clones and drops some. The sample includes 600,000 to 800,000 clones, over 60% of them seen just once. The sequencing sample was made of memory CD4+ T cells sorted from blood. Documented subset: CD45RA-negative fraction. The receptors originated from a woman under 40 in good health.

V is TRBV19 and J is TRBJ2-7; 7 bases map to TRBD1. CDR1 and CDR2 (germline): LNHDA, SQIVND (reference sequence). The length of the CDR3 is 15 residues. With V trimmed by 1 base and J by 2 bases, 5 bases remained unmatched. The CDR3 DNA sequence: TGTGCCAGTAGTATAGTTGCGGACAGGACCTACGAGCAGTACTTC. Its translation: CASSIVADRTYEQYF. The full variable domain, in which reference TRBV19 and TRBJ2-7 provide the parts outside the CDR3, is DGGITQSPKYLFRKEGQNVTLSCEQNLNHDAMYWYRQDPGQGLRLIYYSQIVNDFQKGDIAEGYSVSREKKESFPLTVTSAQKNPTAFYLCASSIVADRTYEQYFGPGTRLTVT.

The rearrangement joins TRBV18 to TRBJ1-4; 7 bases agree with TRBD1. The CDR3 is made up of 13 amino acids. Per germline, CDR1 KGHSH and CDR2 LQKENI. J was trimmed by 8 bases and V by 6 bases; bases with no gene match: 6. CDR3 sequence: CASSRETGEKLFF. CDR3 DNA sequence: TGTGCCAGCTCTCGAGAGACAGGGGAAAAACTGTTTTTT.

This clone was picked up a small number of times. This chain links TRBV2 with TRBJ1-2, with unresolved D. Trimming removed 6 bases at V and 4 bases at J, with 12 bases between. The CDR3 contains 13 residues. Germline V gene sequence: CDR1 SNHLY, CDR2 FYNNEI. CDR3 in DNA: TGTGCCAGCAGCGATGACGGACGCTATGGCTACACCTTC. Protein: CASSDDGRYGYTF.

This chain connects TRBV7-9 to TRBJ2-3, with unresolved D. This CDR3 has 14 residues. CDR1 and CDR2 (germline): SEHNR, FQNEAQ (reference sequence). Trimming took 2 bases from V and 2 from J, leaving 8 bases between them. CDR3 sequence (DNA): TGTGCCAGCAGCTTAACCGGCACCACAGATACGCAGTATTTT. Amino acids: CASSLTGTTDTQYF.

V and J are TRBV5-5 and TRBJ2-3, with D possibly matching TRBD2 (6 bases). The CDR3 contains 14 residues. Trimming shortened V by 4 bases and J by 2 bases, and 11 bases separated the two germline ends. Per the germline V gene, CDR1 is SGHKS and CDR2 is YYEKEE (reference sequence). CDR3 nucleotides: TGTGCCAGCAGCCTGGACTATAACACAGATACGCAGTATTTT. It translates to CASSLDYNTDTQYF. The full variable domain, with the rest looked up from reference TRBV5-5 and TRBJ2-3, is DAGVTQSPTHLIKTRGQQVTLRCSPISGHKSVSWYQQVLGQGPQFIFQYYEKEERGRGNFPDRFSARQFPNYSSELNVNALLLGDSALYLCASSLDYNTDTQYFGPGTRLTVL.

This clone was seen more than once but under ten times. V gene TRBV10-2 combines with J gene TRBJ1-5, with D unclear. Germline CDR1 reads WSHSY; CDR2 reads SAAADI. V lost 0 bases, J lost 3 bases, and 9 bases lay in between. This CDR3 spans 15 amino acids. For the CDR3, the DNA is TGCGCCAGCAGTGAGTCGGAAGGTACCAATCAGCCCCAGCATTTT. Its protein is CASSESEGTNQPQHF.

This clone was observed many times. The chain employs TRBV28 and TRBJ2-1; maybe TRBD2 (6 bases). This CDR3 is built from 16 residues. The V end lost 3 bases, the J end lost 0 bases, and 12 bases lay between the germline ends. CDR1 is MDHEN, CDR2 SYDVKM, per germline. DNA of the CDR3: TGTGCCAGCAGTTTCTTTGGGGGGTCCTCCTACAATGAGCAGTTCTTC. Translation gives CASSFFGGSSYNEQFF.

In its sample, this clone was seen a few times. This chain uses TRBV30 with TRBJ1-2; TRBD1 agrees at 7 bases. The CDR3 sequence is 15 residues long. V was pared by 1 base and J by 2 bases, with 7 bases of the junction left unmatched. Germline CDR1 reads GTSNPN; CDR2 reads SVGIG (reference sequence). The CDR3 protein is CAWSGTGLFNYGYTF. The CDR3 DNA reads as TGTGCCTGGAGTGGGACAGGACTTTTCAACTATGGCTACACCTTC. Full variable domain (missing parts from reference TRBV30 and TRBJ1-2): SQTIHQWPATLVQPVGSPLSLECTVEGTSNPNLYWYRQAAGRGLQLLFYSVGIGQISSEVPQNLSASRPQDRQFILSSKKLLLSDSGFYLCAWSGTGLFNYGYTFGSGTRLTVV.

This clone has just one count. This chain's CDR3 is CASSIQEGTDTQYF. CDR3 nucleotide sequence: TGTGCCAGTAGTATCCAGGAAGGCACAGATACGCAGTATTTT. The chain recombines TRBV19 with TRBJ2-3; D is ambiguous. The germline V gene has CDR1 LNHDA and CDR2 SQIVND (reference sequence). There are 14 residues in the CDR3. Trimming shortened V by 3 bases and J by 1 base, and 8 bases separated the two germline ends.

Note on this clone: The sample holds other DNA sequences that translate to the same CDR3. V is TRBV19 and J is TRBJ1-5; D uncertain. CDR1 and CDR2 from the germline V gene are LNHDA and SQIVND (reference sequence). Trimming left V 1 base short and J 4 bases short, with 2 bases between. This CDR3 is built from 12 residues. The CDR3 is CASSIANQPQHF. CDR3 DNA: TGTGCCAGTAGTATAGCGAATCAGCCCCAGCATTTT.

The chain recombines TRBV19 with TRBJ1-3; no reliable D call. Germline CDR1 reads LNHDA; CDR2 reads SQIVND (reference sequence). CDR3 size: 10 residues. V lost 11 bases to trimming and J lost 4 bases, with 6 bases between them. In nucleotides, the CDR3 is TGTGCCTCCGTGGGAAACACCATATATTTT. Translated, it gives CASVGNTIYF.

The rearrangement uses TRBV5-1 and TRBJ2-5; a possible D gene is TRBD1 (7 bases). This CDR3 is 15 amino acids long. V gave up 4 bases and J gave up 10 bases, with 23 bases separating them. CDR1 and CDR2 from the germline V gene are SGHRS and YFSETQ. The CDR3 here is CASSLETGEVFDQYF. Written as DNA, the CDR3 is TGCGCCAGCAGCCTGGAAACAGGGGAGGTGTTCGACCAGTACTTC.

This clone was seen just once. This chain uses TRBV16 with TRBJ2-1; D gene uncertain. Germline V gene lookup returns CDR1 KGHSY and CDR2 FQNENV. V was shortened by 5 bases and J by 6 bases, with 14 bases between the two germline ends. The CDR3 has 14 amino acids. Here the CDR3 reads CASSRQFSGNEQFF. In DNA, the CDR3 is TGTGCCAGCAGCAGACAATTCAGTGGCAATGAGCAGTTCTTC.

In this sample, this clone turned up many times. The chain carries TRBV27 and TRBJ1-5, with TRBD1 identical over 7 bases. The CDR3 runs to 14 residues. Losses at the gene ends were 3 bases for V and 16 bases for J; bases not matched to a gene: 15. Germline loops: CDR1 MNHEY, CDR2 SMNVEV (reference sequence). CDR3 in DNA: TGTGCCAGCAGTTTCTCAGGGTTTCTACAGGGGCAACATTTT. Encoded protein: CASSFSGFLQGQHF.

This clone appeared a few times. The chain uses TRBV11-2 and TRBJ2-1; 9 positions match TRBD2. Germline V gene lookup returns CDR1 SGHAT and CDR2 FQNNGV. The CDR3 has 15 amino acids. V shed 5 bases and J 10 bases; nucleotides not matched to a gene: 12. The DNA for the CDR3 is TGTGCCAGCAGCCGAGCGGTAGCGGGAGCGAGGGAGCAGTTCTTC. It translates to CASSRAVAGAREQFF.

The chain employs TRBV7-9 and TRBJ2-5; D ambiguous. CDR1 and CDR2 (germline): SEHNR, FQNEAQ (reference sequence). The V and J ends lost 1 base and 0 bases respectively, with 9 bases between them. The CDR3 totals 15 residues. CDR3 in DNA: TGTGCCAGCAGCTTAGGGGTCCAGGACCAAGAGACCCAGTACTTC. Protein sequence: CASSLGVQDQETQYF.

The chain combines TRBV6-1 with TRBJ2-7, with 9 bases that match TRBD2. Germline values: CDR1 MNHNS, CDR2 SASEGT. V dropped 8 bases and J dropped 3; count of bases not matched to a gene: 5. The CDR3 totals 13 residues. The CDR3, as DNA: TGTGCCAGCGGGACTAGCCAAGTCTACGAGCAGTACTTC. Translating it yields CASGTSQVYEQYF.

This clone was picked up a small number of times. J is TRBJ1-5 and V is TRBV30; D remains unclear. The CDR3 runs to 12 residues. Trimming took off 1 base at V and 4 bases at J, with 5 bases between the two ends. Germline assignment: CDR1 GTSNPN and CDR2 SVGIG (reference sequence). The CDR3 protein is CAWSGTNQPQHF. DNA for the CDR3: TGTGCCTGGAGTGGTACGAATCAGCCCCAGCATTTT.